Below, 13 T cell receptor beta chains from the same sample are listed, as sequenced in a study of blood T cell repertoires in COVID-19. Libraries were prepared by immunoSEQ multiplex PCR; TCRdb keeps only in-frame clonotypes and omits some of them. The sample lists over 20,000 clones; around 84% were seen once. The sequenced sample was peripheral blood. All receptors derive from a middle-aged man with active COVID-19.

The rearrangement joins TRBV6-2 or TRBV6-3 to TRBJ2-7, with a possible D match to TRBD2 (7 bases). The germline gives CDR1 MNHEY, CDR2 SVGEGT. The CDR3 contains 17 residues. V was trimmed by 0 bases and J by 4 bases, leaving 19 bases between them. In DNA, the CDR3 is TGTGCCAGCAGTTACTCGAACCGGGGGGCCACCCAGTACGAGCAGTACTTC. This codes for CASSYSNRGATQYEQYF.

The rearrangement joins TRBV27 to TRBJ1-5, with 7 bases identical to TRBD1. The CDR3 totals 15 residues. The germline CDR1 and CDR2 sequences are MNHEY and SMNVEV (reference sequence). V lost 7 bases, J lost 7 bases, and 13 bases stayed unmatched. CDR3 sequence (DNA): TGTGCCAGCAACCATAACGGACAGGCCGGGCAGCCCCAGCATTTT. Translating it yields CASNHNGQAGQPQHF.

Judged by abundance, this clone is large. CDR3 bases: TGTGCCTGGAGTGAGGGGGCCGGGAAGCTGGCGTCCTACAATGAGCAGTTCTTC. Amino acid sequence: CAWSEGAGKLASYNEQFF. The chain links TRBV30 to TRBJ2-1; TRBD1 aligns across 7 bases. V lost 1 base, J lost 1 base, and 13 bases stayed unmatched. Germline loops: CDR1 GTSNPN, CDR2 SVGIG (reference sequence). The CDR3 is 18 amino acids.

CDR3 DNA: TGTGCTAGTGGTTTGAATAGTGATCAGCCCCAGCATTTT. This translates into CASGLNSDQPQHF. The chain joins TRBV12-5 to TRBJ1-5; no firm D call. V was pared by 2 bases and J by 5 bases, with 7 bases between. CDR3 length: 13 residues. Looked up from germline, CDR1 is LGHNT and CDR2 is FRNRAP. The whole variable domain, filled in from reference TRBV12-5 and TRBJ1-5, reads DARVTQTPRHKVTEMGQEVTMRCQPILGHNTVFWYRQTMMQGLELLAYFRNRAPLDDSGMPKDRFSAEMPDATLATLKIQPSEPRDSAVYFCASGLNSDQPQHFGDGTRLSIL.

In this sample, this clone turned up once. V is TRBV7-8 and J is TRBJ2-1; TRBD1 is a possible D gene (6 bases). The CDR3 totals 15 residues. Deletions cut 0 bases from V and 4 bases from J, with 10 bases between. CDR1 SGHVS and CDR2 FQNEAQ come from the germline V gene. CDR3 nucleotides: TGTGCCAGCAGCTTAGCGGGGGCCGCTTACAATGAGCAGTTCTTC. It specifies CASSLAGAAYNEQFF. The entire variable domain, with the rest obtained from reference TRBV7-8 and TRBJ2-1, is as follows: GAGVSQSPRYKVAKRGQDVALRCDPISGHVSLFWYQQALGQGPEFLTYFQNEAQLDKSGLPSDRFFAERPEGSVSTLKIQRTQQEDSAVYLCASSLAGAAYNEQFFGPGTRLTVL.

The chain is built from TRBV5-8 and TRBJ2-5, with a tentative D call TRBD1 (7 bases). Trimming pared 0 bases from V and 4 bases from J, leaving 13 bases between. CDR3 length: 15 residues. Germline-derived CDR1 and CDR2 are SGHTS and YDEGEE. The CDR3 here is CASSLDGGGGETQYF. In DNA, the CDR3 is TGTGCCAGCAGCTTGGACGGAGGGGGCGGAGAGACCCAGTACTTC.

The chain joins TRBV9 to TRBJ1-3; D uncertain. V was shortened by 2 bases and J by 4 bases, with 13 bases between the two germline ends. CDR3 size: 15 residues. CDR1 SGDLS and CDR2 YYNGEE come from the germline V gene. This chain's CDR3 is CASSVSGSMGNTIYF. CDR3 DNA sequence: TGTGCCAGCAGCGTGTCGGGATCAATGGGAAACACCATATATTTT.

The genes are TRBV3-1 (or the pseudogene TRBV3-2) and TRBJ1-6, with 8 bases identical to TRBD1. Germline-derived CDR1 and CDR2 are LGHDT and YNNKEL (reference sequence). Germline trimming cut 4 bases from V and 12 bases from J; bases unmatched to any gene: 8. CDR3 length equals 14 residues. The CDR3 region has the DNA TGTGCCAGCAGCCCCGGGACAGGCCTTAGACCCCTCCACTTT. This translates into CASSPGTGLRPLHF.

CDR3 protein: CASSEGGGATDTQYF. In DNA form, the CDR3 reads TGTGCCAGCAGTGAGGGCGGGGGGGCCACAGATACGCAGTATTTT. The V gene is TRBV2, the J gene TRBJ2-3; 9 bases are shared with TRBD2. V shed 3 bases and J 2 bases; nucleotides not matched to a gene: 3. The germline gives CDR1 SNHLY, CDR2 FYNNEI. The CDR3 contains 15 residues.

The rearrangement uses TRBV4-1 and TRBJ1-3; D possibly corresponds to TRBD1 (6 bases). Germline assignment: CDR1 MGHRA and CDR2 YSYEKL. The CDR3 runs 16 residues. V was trimmed by 3 bases and J by 3 bases, leaving 15 bases between them. CDR3 sequence: CASSHRGSRIGNTIYF. DNA of the CDR3: TGCGCCAGCAGCCACAGGGGATCAAGAATTGGAAACACCATATATTTT.

The chain employs TRBV3-1 (or the pseudogene TRBV3-2) and TRBJ2-7, with 9 bases fitting TRBD2. Trimming cost V 5 bases and J 4 bases; bases outside gene matches: 6. This CDR3 spans 14 amino acids. Per germline, CDR1 LGHDT and CDR2 YNNKEL (reference sequence). The CDR3 sequence is CASSSRGGWYEQYF. CDR3 DNA: TGTGCCAGCAGCTCGCGGGGGGGCTGGTACGAGCAGTACTTC.

V gene TRBV5-1 combines with J gene TRBJ2-1; TRBD2 might be the D (7 bases). The V gene lost 5 bases and the J gene lost 1 base, with 16 bases spanning the gap. The CDR3 covers 16 residues. Germline V CDR1 and CDR2: SGHRS, YFSETQ. The CDR3: CASSPGGGASYNEQFF. CDR3 coding DNA: TGCGCCAGCAGTCCGGGGGGCGGGGCTTCCTACAATGAGCAGTTCTTC.

The chain couples TRBV7-3 to TRBJ2-1, with 8 bases that match TRBD2. Germline V gene sequence: CDR1 SGHTA, CDR2 FQGTGA. The CDR3 is made up of 15 amino acids. Trimming took 2 bases from V and 4 from J; bases not matched to a gene: 4. CDR3 DNA: TGTGCCAGCAGCTTAGCGGGGGGACTATACAATGAGCAGTTCTTC. Its protein is CASSLAGGLYNEQFF. Based on the CDR3 plus reference TRBV7-3 and TRBJ2-1, the full variable domain is GAGVSQTPSNKVTEKGKYVELRCDPISGHTALYWYRQSLGQGPEFLIYFQGTGAADDSGLPNDRFFAVRPEGSVSTLKIQRTERGDSAVYLCASSLAGGLYNEQFFGPGTRLTVL.